This TCR beta chain derives from a study of identifying expanded T cells in peripheral blood (dated by TCRdb to about 2019). Notes on the research overall: Separate aliquots of the same genomic DNA pool were sequenced to produce technical replicates, and four replicates were compared in pairs. Overall study results and their limits: The authors expected biological variance in healthy repertoires might increase further over much longer intervals such as months to years. For all healthy donors, the variance in clone template counts between two-week samples rose significantly as total template count increased. Across all healthy-donor time intervals, the beta-binomial model significantly lowered both the number of clones called differentially abundant and the false-positive rate. Approximately 1.2 differentially abundant clones were flagged by the binomial model between technical replicates, whereas about 16.4 and 19 were flagged over about two weeks and four weeks, respectively.

CDR1 and CDR2 (SNHLY, FYNNEI) derive from the germline V gene. There are 13 amino acids in the CDR3, from cysteine to phenylalanine inclusive. Here the CDR3 DNA is all that survives: 39 bases in frame from base 1. V is reduced by 8 bases and J by 9 bases, leaving a spacing of 17 bases between them. TCRbeta CDR3 regions were profiled by bias-controlled multiplex PCR amplification of genomic DNA with the immunoSEQ Assay. In the source study's methods: The absolute abundance of each unique TCRbeta CDR3 region was quantified after sequences were collapsed and filtered. Differential abundance was tested with two models: a binomial (Fisher-equivalent) model and a beta-binomial model that adds time-dependent variance fitted from healthy donors. Clones with fewer than 5 combined templates were removed, and differential abundance was called for clones with a Benjamini-Hochberg FDR below 0.01. Using the form v = (b*log(k)+a)^2, the beta-binomial variance was modeled as a function of the total template count across the two samples. TCRdb took over this immuneACCESS table, retaining in-frame rearrangements with V and J assigned. Such tables are incomplete; in checked studies, under half of the missing clones stem from an unresolved V gene, and the remainder is unexplained. D and trimming were read from the DNA, whereas the V and J calls and clone size are those reported in that table. For this sample there are tens of thousands of clones; about 90% appear just once. The ten largest clonotypes hold roughly 4.8% of the sample.

Comments on this clone: Which antigen it targets is not known. The sample holds no much larger clone one base away, and base qualities are not on file.

No immune events, such as infections, were documented for the healthy donors during the collection period. Time-dependent variance in a beta-binomial model of T-cell clone differential abundance was calibrated using healthy-donor blood repertoires as a training cohort. The training cohort included 10 or so healthy donors, of whom 3 were female and 7 were male. The donors were between roughly 25 and 64 years old, with an average age of roughly 40 years. Whole blood was collected from each healthy donor at three time points spaced approximately 2 weeks apart and obtained from a commercial supplier. For immunosequencing, genomic DNA was extracted from unsorted whole blood.

This TCR was sampled from a person aged 18 to 70 in good health. The V gene is TRBV2 and the J gene is TRBJ1-5; the D segment cannot be called with confidence. Input material: blood. The bases are TGTGCCAGCCGTAGAGAACTTGGTCTGCCCCAGCATTTT. This translates into CASRRELGLPQHF.